The 11 T cell receptor beta chains below all came from one sample that was sequenced in a study of CD8 T cells in Susac syndrome. RNA was extracted with the RNeasy kit, and a quantity of about 0.45 to 1 ug was reverse transcribed using random hexamers. TCRdb independently ran MiXCR on the immunoSEQ multiplex PCR reads; one entry per CDR3 protein. The table includes some 200,000 distinct CDR3 sequences, 90% to 97% detected once. Sequenced input: CD4+ T cells from PBMCs. These receptors all stem from a human donor with Susac syndrome.

The V gene is TRBV30, the J gene TRBJ2-7, with D possibly being TRBD2 (5 bases). The CDR3 extends over 13 amino acids. Germline CDR1 is GTSNPN and CDR2 is SVGIG (reference sequence). Trimming left V 4 bases short and J 3 bases short, with 13 bases between. The chain's CDR3 is CAWTWRAGYEQYF. For the CDR3, the DNA is TGTGCCTGGACGTGGCGGGCCGGCTACGAGCAGTACTTC. Variable domain in full (rest from reference TRBV30 and TRBJ2-7): SQTIHQWPATLVQPVGSPLSLECTVEGTSNPNLYWYRQAAGRGLQLLFYSVGIGQISSEVPQNLSASRPQDRQFILSSKKLLLSDSGFYLCAWTWRAGYEQYFGPGTRLTVT.

This chain uses TRBV20-1 with TRBJ2-3, with D possibly matching TRBD1 (6 bases). This CDR3 is 14 amino acids long. V was shortened by 6 bases and J by 6 bases, with 19 bases between the two germline ends. Looked up from germline, CDR1 is DFQATT and CDR2 is SNEGSKA (reference sequence). The CDR3 region is CSAKDNRVVDTQYF. The CDR3 coding sequence is TGCAGTGCCAAAGACAACAGGGTGGTGGATACGCAGTATTTT.

The chain uses TRBV20-1 and TRBJ1-5; possible D gene TRBD1, 6 bases. The CDR3 sequence is 14 residues long. V was pared by 6 bases and J by 0 bases, with 12 bases between. Looked up from germline, CDR1 is DFQATT and CDR2 is SNEGSKA (reference sequence). The DNA for the CDR3 is TGCAGTGCAGGGACACCCTATAGCAATCAGCCCCAGCATTTT. Encoded protein: CSAGTPYSNQPQHF.

This chain uses TRBV25-1 with TRBJ2-5, with D unresolved. Germline V gene data show CDR1 as MGHDK and CDR2 as SYGVNS. Trimming removed 1 base at V and 3 bases at J, with 12 bases between. The CDR3 consists of 15 residues. In nucleotides, the CDR3 is TGTGCCAGCAGTGAATCTGCAGATAGGGAAGAGACCCAGTACTTC. This sequence encodes CASSESADREETQYF.

The sample holds one count of this clonotype. The CDR3, as DNA: TGTGCCAGCGGGGACTACACGCAGTATTTT. This sequence encodes CASGDYTQYF. The chain uses TRBV28 and TRBJ2-3, with 7 bases fitting TRBD2. After removal of 8 bases from V and 9 bases from J, the junction contained 2 bases not matched to a gene. Germline CDR1 is MDHEN and CDR2 is SYDVKM. This CDR3 region has 10 residues.

Only a few counts were recorded for this clonotype. The chain employs TRBV2 and TRBJ2-2, with D hard to call. The CDR3 has 11 amino acids. V gave up 7 bases and J gave up 2 bases, with 2 bases separating them. Germline assignment: CDR1 SNHLY and CDR2 FYNNEI. This chain's CDR3 is CASTNTGELFF. The CDR3, as DNA: TGTGCCAGCACCAACACCGGGGAGCTGTTTTTT. The complete variable domain, with remaining parts taken from reference TRBV2 and TRBJ2-2, reads EPEVTQTPSHQVTQMGQEVILRCVPISNHLYFYWYRQILGQKVEFLVSFYNNEISEKSEIFDDQFSVERPDGSNFTLKIRSTKLEDSAMYFCASTNTGELFFGEGSRLTVL.

This clonotype was detected once. V usage is TRBV19 and J usage is TRBJ1-5, with TRBD1 as a possible D gene (5 bases). Looked up from germline, CDR1 is LNHDA and CDR2 is SQIVND (reference sequence). The CDR3 is 13 amino acids. Between the trimmed V and J ends, which lost 5 bases and 5 bases, there was a span of 10 bases. The CDR3 protein is CASSWGGDQPQHF. The CDR3 DNA is TGTGCCAGTAGTTGGGGGGGAGATCAGCCCCAGCATTTT.

V and J are TRBV7-6 and TRBJ2-4, with a weak D call TRBD2 (5 bases). The V gene's germline CDR1 is SGHVS and CDR2 FNYEAQ. Trimming removed 6 bases from V and 9 bases from J, with 18 bases in between. The CDR3 has 14 residues. CDR3 coding DNA: TGTGCCAGCAGGGAAAGGACGGCGGGTGGCATTCAGTACTTC. Its translation: CASRERTAGGIQYF.

The chain combines TRBV2 with TRBJ2-5; weak D call: TRBD1 (6 bases). CDR1 and CDR2 (germline): SNHLY, FYNNEI. Trimming took off 7 bases at V and 4 bases at J, with 16 bases between the two ends. The CDR3 extends over 14 amino acids. The CDR3 region is CASIAGQWGETQYF. DNA of the CDR3: TGTGCCAGCATCGCAGGACAGTGGGGAGAGACCCAGTACTTC.

The chain joins TRBV3-1 to TRBJ2-1, with TRBD2 matching over 13 bases. Germline CDR1 reads LGHDT; CDR2 reads YNNKEL (reference sequence). The ends lost 1 base at V and 6 bases at J; junction bases unmatched: 0. The length of the CDR3 is 15 residues. DNA for the CDR3: TGTGCCAGCAGCCAAGGGACTAGCGGGAGCAATGAGCAGTTCTTC. This gives the protein CASSQGTSGSNEQFF.

CDR3 DNA sequence: TGTGCCAGCAGTTACTCGACCGGGACAGGGGACCAGGATACGCAGTATTTT. Translating gives CASSYSTGTGDQDTQYF. V gene TRBV6-2 or TRBV6-3 combines with J gene TRBJ2-3; 10 nucleotides agree with TRBD1. V dropped 0 bases and J dropped 6; count of bases not matched to a gene: 9. There are 17 residues in the CDR3. CDR1 is MNHEY, CDR2 SVGEGT, per germline.